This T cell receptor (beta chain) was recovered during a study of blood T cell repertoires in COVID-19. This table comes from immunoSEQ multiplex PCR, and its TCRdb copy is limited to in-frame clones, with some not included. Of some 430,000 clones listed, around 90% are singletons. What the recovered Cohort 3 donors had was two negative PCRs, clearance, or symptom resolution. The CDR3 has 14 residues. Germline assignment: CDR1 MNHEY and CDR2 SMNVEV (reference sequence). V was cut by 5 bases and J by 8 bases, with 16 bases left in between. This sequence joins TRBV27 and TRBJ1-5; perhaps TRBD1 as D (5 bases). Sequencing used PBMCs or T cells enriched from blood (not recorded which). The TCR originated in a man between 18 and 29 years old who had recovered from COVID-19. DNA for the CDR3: TGTGCCAGCAGTCCCCCGGGACTTTTGGAGCCCCAGCATTTT. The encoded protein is CASSPPGLLEPQHF.